The rows below give T cell receptor beta chains drawn from one sample of a study of Graves' ophthalmopathy and Graves' hyperthyroidism. Each CDR3 protein gets one entry after TCRdb re-called the multiplex PCR reads with MiXCR. The sample consists of 600,000 to 950,000 distinct CDR3 sequences, 40% of them appearing once. Sequencing used peripheral blood. The receptor set was obtained from an adult man with Graves' ophthalmopathy. CDR3s include the opening cysteine and the closing phenylalanine or tryptophan. D genes are given only for firm matches. A row's size may be missing; if present it is once, few, many or a size class.

v_gene: TRBV6-6
len: 15
d_gene: -
abundance: many
j_gene: TRBJ1-2
CDR3aa: CASRANGNGSYGYTF
CDR3nt: TGTGCCAGCAGAGCGAACGGAAATGGGAGCTATGGCTACACCTTC

v_gene: TRBV29-1
len: 10
d_gene: TRBD1
abundance: many
j_gene: TRBJ1-1
CDR3aa: CSVGTVEAFF
CDR3nt: TGCAGCGTAGGGACAGTTGAAGCTTTCTTT

v_gene: TRBV7-2
len: 15
d_gene: -
abundance: many
j_gene: TRBJ1-2
CDR3aa: CASSLVWPREVGYTF
CDR3nt: TGTGCCAGCAGCTTAGTGTGGCCTAGAGAAGTAGGCTACACCTTC

v_gene: TRBV20-1
len: 13
d_gene: -
abundance: -
j_gene: TRBJ2-7
CDR3aa: CSATVPTLYEQYF
CDR3nt: TGCAGTGCTACGGTTCCCACTCTCTACGAGCAGTACTTC

v_gene: TRBV6-6
len: 16
d_gene: TRBD2
abundance: -
j_gene: TRBJ2-7
CDR3aa: CASSYGLAGGPYEQYF
CDR3nt: TGTGCCAGCAGCTACGGACTAGCGGGAGGGCCCTACGAGCAGTACTTC

v_gene: TRBV7-9
len: 15
d_gene: -
abundance: -
j_gene: TRBJ2-5
CDR3aa: CASSQAQKQGETQYF
CDR3nt: TGTGCCAGCAGCCAAGCCCAAAAGCAGGGGGAGACCCAGTACTTC

v_gene: TRBV6-5
len: 13
d_gene: -
abundance: few
j_gene: TRBJ1-2
CDR3aa: CASSEVVHYGYTF
CDR3nt: TGTGCCAGCAGTGAAGTGGTTCACTATGGCTACACCTTC

v_gene: TRBV12-3/TRBV12-4
len: 13
d_gene: -
abundance: few
j_gene: TRBJ1-5
CDR3aa: CASKRQSNQPQHF
CDR3nt: TGTGCCAGCAAGAGACAGAGCAATCAGCCCCAGCATTTT

v_gene: TRBV7-9
len: 16
d_gene: TRBD1
abundance: -
j_gene: TRBJ1-1
CDR3aa: CASSLGQGVAATEAFF
CDR3nt: TGTGCCAGCAGCCTCGGACAGGGGGTGGCGGCCACTGAAGCTTTCTTT

v_gene: TRBV12-3/TRBV12-4
len: 13
d_gene: -
abundance: few
j_gene: TRBJ2-7
CDR3aa: CASSLQGFYEQYF
CDR3nt: TGTGCCAGCAGTTTACAGGGGTTCTACGAGCAGTACTTC

v_gene: TRBV10-3
len: 14
d_gene: -
abundance: -
j_gene: TRBJ1-5
CDR3aa: CAISSTVRGQPQHF
CDR3nt: TGTGCCATCAGCTCGACCGTTAGGGGACAGCCCCAGCATTTT

v_gene: TRBV12-3/TRBV12-4
len: 15
d_gene: -
abundance: -
j_gene: TRBJ2-7
CDR3aa: CASSLGPGSSHEQYF
CDR3nt: TGTGCCAGCAGTTTAGGGCCAGGGAGCAGCCACGAGCAGTACTTC

v_gene: TRBV19
len: 16
d_gene: TRBD1
abundance: many
j_gene: TRBJ1-5
CDR3aa: CASSIDGTGDHQPQHF
CDR3nt: TGTGCCAGTAGTATAGACGGGACAGGGGACCATCAGCCCCAGCATTTT

v_gene: TRBV20-1
len: 17
d_gene: TRBD1
abundance: -
j_gene: TRBJ1-4
CDR3aa: CSAGTGGVVLGTEKLFF
CDR3nt: TGCAGTGCTGGGACAGGGGGCGTCGTTCTGGGGACTGAAAAACTGTTTTTT

v_gene: TRBV7-9
len: 15
d_gene: -
abundance: -
j_gene: TRBJ2-5
CDR3aa: CASSLARRFGETQYF
CDR3nt: TGTGCCAGCAGCTTAGCCCGGAGATTTGGAGAGACCCAGTACTTC

v_gene: TRBV20-1
len: 14
d_gene: TRBD1
abundance: -
j_gene: TRBJ1-3
CDR3aa: CSLGGTGTGNTIYF
CDR3nt: TGCAGTCTAGGGGGGACAGGGACTGGAAACACCATATATTTT

v_gene: TRBV5-8
len: 15
d_gene: -
abundance: few
j_gene: TRBJ2-2
CDR3aa: CASSRNQANTGELFF
CDR3nt: TGTGCCAGCAGCCGGAACCAGGCGAACACCGGGGAGCTGTTTTTT

v_gene: TRBV7-8
len: 13
d_gene: -
abundance: many
j_gene: TRBJ2-7
CDR3aa: CASSTDWSYEQYF
CDR3nt: TGTGCCAGCAGCACGGACTGGAGCTACGAGCAGTACTTC

v_gene: TRBV12-3/TRBV12-4
len: 15
d_gene: -
abundance: -
j_gene: TRBJ1-2
CDR3aa: CASSLALRGSFGYTF
CDR3nt: TGTGCCAGCAGTTTAGCGCTAAGGGGCTCGTTCGGCTACACCTTC

v_gene: TRBV2
len: 11
d_gene: TRBD1
abundance: -
j_gene: TRBJ2-7
CDR3aa: CASSDRQGLYF
CDR3nt: TGTGCCAGCAGCGACCGACAGGGGCTGTACTTC

v_gene: TRBV2
len: 14
d_gene: TRBD2
abundance: -
j_gene: TRBJ2-7
CDR3aa: CVSSEMAGGYEQYF
CDR3nt: TGTGTCAGCAGTGAAATGGCGGGGGGCTACGAGCAGTACTTC

v_gene: TRBV7-9
len: 16
d_gene: TRBD1
abundance: -
j_gene: TRBJ2-7
CDR3aa: CASSPGPGQGVYEQYF
CDR3nt: TGTGCCAGCAGCCCCGGGCCCGGACAGGGGGTCTACGAGCAGTACTTC

v_gene: TRBV10-3
len: 16
d_gene: TRBD1
abundance: -
j_gene: TRBJ1-6
CDR3aa: CASSYVPGQGTSPLHF
CDR3nt: TGTGCCAGCAGTTATGTGCCGGGACAGGGGACATCACCCCTCCACTTT

v_gene: TRBV19
len: 17
d_gene: TRBD1
abundance: -
j_gene: TRBJ2-6
CDR3aa: CASRAGTGGSGANVLTF
CDR3nt: TGTGCCAGTAGGGCCGGGACAGGGGGTTCTGGGGCCAACGTCCTGACTTTC

v_gene: TRBV25-1
len: 15
d_gene: -
abundance: -
j_gene: TRBJ2-2
CDR3aa: CASSQWQGDTGELFF
CDR3nt: TGTGCCAGCAGCCAATGGCAGGGAGACACCGGGGAGCTGTTTTTT

v_gene: TRBV7-9
len: 14
d_gene: -
abundance: -
j_gene: TRBJ1-1
CDR3aa: CASSLRGATNEAFF
CDR3nt: TGTGCCAGCAGCTTACGGGGGGCAACTAATGAAGCTTTCTTT

v_gene: TRBV2
len: 15
d_gene: -
abundance: once
j_gene: TRBJ1-2
CDR3aa: CATPAPTGTNYGYTF
CDR3nt: TGTGCCACACCGGCGCCTACAGGGACTAACTATGGCTACACCTTC

v_gene: TRBV7-9
len: 15
d_gene: -
abundance: few
j_gene: TRBJ2-7
CDR3aa: CASSLLGHQRDEQYF
CDR3nt: TGTGCCAGCAGCCTCCTTGGACACCAAAGGGACGAGCAGTACTTC

v_gene: TRBV10-3
len: 11
d_gene: -
abundance: many
j_gene: TRBJ2-2
CDR3aa: CAIGDTGELFF
CDR3nt: TGTGCCATCGGAGACACCGGGGAGCTGTTTTTT

v_gene: TRBV7-9
len: 15
d_gene: TRBD1
abundance: many
j_gene: TRBJ1-3
CDR3aa: CASSSGQGWANTIYF
CDR3nt: TGTGCCAGCAGCTCGGGACAGGGATGGGCAAACACCATATATTTT

v_gene: TRBV24-1
len: 14
d_gene: -
abundance: few
j_gene: TRBJ1-5
CDR3aa: CASSGGVRGQPQHF
CDR3nt: TGTGCCAGCAGTGGAGGGGTTCGAGGTCAGCCCCAGCATTTT

v_gene: TRBV25-1
len: 14
d_gene: TRBD2
abundance: once
j_gene: TRBJ2-2
CDR3aa: CASTYSGKSGELFF
CDR3nt: TGTGCCAGCACGTACAGCGGGAAAAGCGGGGAGCTGTTTTTT

v_gene: TRBV7-9
len: 12
d_gene: -
abundance: few
j_gene: TRBJ1-1
CDR3aa: CASSDQYTEAFF
CDR3nt: TGTGCCAGCAGCGACCAGTACACTGAAGCTTTCTTT

v_gene: TRBV19
len: 17
d_gene: TRBD1
abundance: few
j_gene: TRBJ1-5
CDR3aa: CASSAWTGGRGNQPQHF
CDR3nt: TGTGCCAGTAGTGCTTGGACAGGGGGCCGAGGCAATCAGCCCCAGCATTTT

v_gene: TRBV13
len: 12
d_gene: -
abundance: many
j_gene: TRBJ2-7
CDR3aa: CASRRVGSEQYF
CDR3nt: TGTGCCAGCCGTCGGGTCGGTTCCGAGCAGTACTTC

v_gene: TRBV7-2
len: 16
d_gene: -
abundance: many
j_gene: TRBJ2-6
CDR3aa: CASSWAGSSGANVLTF
CDR3nt: TGTGCCAGCAGCTGGGCAGGGAGCTCTGGGGCCAACGTCCTGACTTTC

v_gene: TRBV27
len: 17
d_gene: -
abundance: -
j_gene: TRBJ2-6
CDR3aa: CASSSLGTDSGANVLTF
CDR3nt: TGTGCCAGCAGTTCCTTGGGCACAGACTCTGGGGCCAACGTCCTGACTTTC

v_gene: TRBV2
len: 13
d_gene: -
abundance: once
j_gene: TRBJ1-1
CDR3aa: CASSHRENTEASF
CDR3nt: TGTGCCAGCAGCCACCGGGAGAACACTGAAGCTTCCTTT

v_gene: TRBV29-1
len: 13
d_gene: TRBD2
abundance: few
j_gene: TRBJ2-3
CDR3aa: CSGGGTVPDTQYF
CDR3nt: TGCAGCGGCGGGGGAACAGTTCCAGATACGCAGTATTTT

v_gene: TRBV10-3
len: 14
d_gene: TRBD1
abundance: -
j_gene: TRBJ2-7
CDR3aa: CAISESGTGNEQYF
CDR3nt: TGTGCCATCAGTGAGTCTGGGACAGGGAACGAGCAGTACTTC

v_gene: TRBV19
len: 13
d_gene: -
abundance: many
j_gene: TRBJ1-1
CDR3aa: CASSMGRDTEAFF
CDR3nt: TGTGCCAGTAGTATGGGCAGGGACACTGAAGCTTTCTTT

v_gene: TRBV7-2
len: 14
d_gene: -
abundance: -
j_gene: TRBJ2-7
CDR3aa: CASSLNRAVYEQYF
CDR3nt: TGTGCCAGCAGCTTGAACAGGGCCGTCTACGAGCAGTACTTC

v_gene: TRBV29-1
len: 13
d_gene: TRBD1
abundance: many
j_gene: TRBJ1-1
CDR3aa: CSVGQGQNTEAFF
CDR3nt: TGCAGCGTAGGACAGGGACAGAACACTGAAGCTTTCTTT

v_gene: TRBV6-5
len: 15
d_gene: -
abundance: -
j_gene: TRBJ2-7
CDR3aa: CASSYGLGARWEQYF
CDR3nt: TGTGCCAGCAGTTACGGTCTTGGTGCGCGCTGGGAGCAGTACTTC

v_gene: TRBV7-9
len: 14
d_gene: TRBD1
abundance: -
j_gene: TRBJ2-7
CDR3aa: CASSWGQYSYEQYF
CDR3nt: TGTGCCAGCAGCTGGGGACAGTACTCCTACGAGCAGTACTTC

v_gene: TRBV6-2/TRBV6-3
len: 12
d_gene: -
abundance: few
j_gene: TRBJ2-7
CDR3aa: CASRESTGEQYF
CDR3nt: TGTGCCAGCAGAGAAAGTACCGGCGAGCAGTACTTC

v_gene: TRBV7-6
len: 16
d_gene: -
abundance: -
j_gene: TRBJ1-6
CDR3aa: CASSSIQGSYNSPLHF
CDR3nt: TGTGCCAGCAGCTCGATACAGGGCTCCTATAATTCACCCCTCCACTTT

v_gene: TRBV29-1
len: 14
d_gene: -
abundance: once
j_gene: TRBJ2-7
CDR3aa: CSVLSSDSSYERYF
CDR3nt: TGCAGCGTTCTCTCCAGCGACTCTTCCTACGAGCGGTACTTC

v_gene: TRBV6-1
len: 14
d_gene: -
abundance: -
j_gene: TRBJ1-2
CDR3aa: CASSYEGGPGGYTF
CDR3nt: TGTGCCAGCAGTTACGAAGGCGGACCGGGGGGCTACACCTTC

v_gene: TRBV7-9
len: 17
d_gene: TRBD2
abundance: -
j_gene: TRBJ2-5
CDR3aa: CASSPRGTSGGQETQYF
CDR3nt: TGTGCCAGCAGCCCGAGAGGGACTAGCGGGGGACAAGAGACCCAGTACTTC

v_gene: TRBV20-1
len: 14
d_gene: -
abundance: -
j_gene: TRBJ2-5
CDR3aa: CSARDMASQETQYF
CDR3nt: TGCAGTGCTAGAGATATGGCCTCCCAAGAGACCCAGTACTTC

v_gene: TRBV7-8
len: 13
d_gene: -
abundance: many
j_gene: TRBJ1-2
CDR3aa: CASSLGVLGRYTF
CDR3nt: TGTGCCAGCAGCTTAGGGGTACTGGGTCGCTACACCTTC

v_gene: TRBV6-6
len: 15
d_gene: TRBD1
abundance: few
j_gene: TRBJ2-5
CDR3aa: CASSSLGQGSETQYF
CDR3nt: TGTGCCAGCAGTTCGCTTGGACAGGGATCAGAGACCCAGTACTTC

v_gene: TRBV10-3
len: 15
d_gene: -
abundance: many
j_gene: TRBJ1-3
CDR3aa: CAISTGRGSGNTIYF
CDR3nt: TGTGCCATCAGTACAGGGAGGGGATCTGGAAACACCATATATTTT

v_gene: TRBV10-1
len: 14
d_gene: -
abundance: few
j_gene: TRBJ1-6
CDR3aa: CASNHPTGSLPLHF
CDR3nt: TGCGCCAGCAACCACCCGACAGGCTCCCTACCCCTCCACTTT

v_gene: TRBV9
len: 17
d_gene: -
abundance: -
j_gene: TRBJ2-5
CDR3aa: CASSVGQSPILQETQYF
CDR3nt: TGTGCCAGCAGCGTAGGTCAGTCTCCAATTTTACAAGAGACCCAGTACTTC

v_gene: TRBV29-1
len: 14
d_gene: TRBD1
abundance: -
j_gene: TRBJ1-3
CDR3aa: CTKGQGAGGNTIYF
CDR3nt: TGCACCAAAGGACAGGGGGCGGGTGGAAACACCATATATTTT

v_gene: TRBV2
len: 15
d_gene: -
abundance: -
j_gene: TRBJ1-6
CDR3aa: CASSEMGGANSPLHF
CDR3nt: TGTGCCAGCAGTGAAATGGGAGGGGCTAATTCACCCCTCCACTTT

v_gene: TRBV20-1
len: 14
d_gene: TRBD2
abundance: -
j_gene: TRBJ2-7
CDR3aa: CSASRVAGAGEQYF
CDR3nt: TGCAGTGCTAGCAGGGTAGCGGGAGCTGGTGAGCAGTACTTC

v_gene: TRBV11-2
len: 15
d_gene: -
abundance: -
j_gene: TRBJ1-2
CDR3aa: CASSPFTGPNYGYTF
CDR3nt: TGTGCCAGCAGCCCCTTTACAGGACCTAACTATGGCTACACCTTC